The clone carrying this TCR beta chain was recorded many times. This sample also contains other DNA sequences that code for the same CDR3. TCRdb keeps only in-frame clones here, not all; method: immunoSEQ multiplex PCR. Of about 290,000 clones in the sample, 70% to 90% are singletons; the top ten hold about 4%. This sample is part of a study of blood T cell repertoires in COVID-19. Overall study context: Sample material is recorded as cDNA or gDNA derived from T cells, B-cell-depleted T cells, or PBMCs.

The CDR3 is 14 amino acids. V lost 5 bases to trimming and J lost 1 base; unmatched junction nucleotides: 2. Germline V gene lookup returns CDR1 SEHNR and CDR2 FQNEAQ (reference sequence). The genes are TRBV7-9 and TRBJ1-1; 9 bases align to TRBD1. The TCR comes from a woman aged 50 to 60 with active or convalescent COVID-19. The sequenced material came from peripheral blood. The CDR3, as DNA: TGTGCCAGCAGCAGACAGGGGGGGAACACTGAAGCTTTCTTT. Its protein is CASSRQGGNTEAFF.